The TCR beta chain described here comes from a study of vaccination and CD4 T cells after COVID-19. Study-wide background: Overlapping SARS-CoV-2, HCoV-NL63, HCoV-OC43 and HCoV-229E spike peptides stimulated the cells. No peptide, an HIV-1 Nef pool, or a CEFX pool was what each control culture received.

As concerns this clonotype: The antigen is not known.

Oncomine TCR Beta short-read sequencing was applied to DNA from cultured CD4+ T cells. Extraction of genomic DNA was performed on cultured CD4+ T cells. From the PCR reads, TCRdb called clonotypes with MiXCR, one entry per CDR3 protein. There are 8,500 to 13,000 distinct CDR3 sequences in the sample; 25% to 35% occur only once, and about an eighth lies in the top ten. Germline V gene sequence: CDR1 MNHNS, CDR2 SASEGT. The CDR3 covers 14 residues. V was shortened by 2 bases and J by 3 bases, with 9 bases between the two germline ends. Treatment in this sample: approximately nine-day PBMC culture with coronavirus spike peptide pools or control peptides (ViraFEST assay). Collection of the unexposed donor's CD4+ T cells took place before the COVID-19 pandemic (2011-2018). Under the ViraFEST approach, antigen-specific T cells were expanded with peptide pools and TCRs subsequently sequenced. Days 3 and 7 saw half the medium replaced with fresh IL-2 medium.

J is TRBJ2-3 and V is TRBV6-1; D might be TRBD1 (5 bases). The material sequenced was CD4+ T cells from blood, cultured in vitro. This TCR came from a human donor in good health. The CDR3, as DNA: TGTGCCAGCAGTGAACCCACAGGAACAGATACGCAGTATTTT. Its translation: CASSEPTGTDTQYF.